This TCR beta chain was sequenced in a study of blood T cell repertoires in COVID-19. Generated by immunoSEQ multiplex PCR, the TCRdb table keeps only in-frame clones and is missing some. Found here are tens of thousands of clones, roughly four fifths of them singletons; the top ten hold around 5%. Germline loops: CDR1 SGHTA, CDR2 FQGNSA. The V segment lost 5 bases and the J segment 7 bases; nucleotides outside the gene matches: 3. This CDR3 spans 12 amino acids. The sequence was collected from a human donor in a cohort sampled during active COVID-19. Material for sequencing was peripheral blood. The gene calls are TRBV7-2 and TRBJ1-2, with TRBD1 matching 8 bases. The CDR3 region has the DNA TGTGCCAGCAGCCTAGGGACAGGTGGCTACACCTTC. Its translation: CASSLGTGGYTF.